A single TCR beta chain is shown here with its context. Its antigen is not known. PCR primers comprised 60 Vbeta and 13 Jbeta primers. TCRdb keeps only in-frame clones here, not all; method: immunoSEQ multiplex PCR. Its clone listing holds about 200,000 clones. These data come from a study of cytomegalovirus exposure and HLA in healthy donors. The wider study: The study placed 70% to 90% of its approximately 400 genotyped donors in the Caucasian-associated ancestry cluster. Study conclusions and caveats: The productive fraction for most TCR beta V segments was about 90% or about 30% in an earlier analysis.

Trimming cost V 4 bases and J 3 bases; bases outside gene matches: 4. Germline values: CDR1 SQVTM, CDR2 ANQGSEA. The CDR3 covers 13 residues. The chain has TRBV29-1 and TRBJ1-2, with TRBD1 matching 8 bases. Material: PBMCs. This TCR was recovered from a man aged 25 to 40 in good health and CMV-seronegative. The CDR3 DNA sequence: TGCAGCGTTGGGACAGGGCGGGACTATGGCTACACCTTC. It encodes CSVGTGRDYGYTF.